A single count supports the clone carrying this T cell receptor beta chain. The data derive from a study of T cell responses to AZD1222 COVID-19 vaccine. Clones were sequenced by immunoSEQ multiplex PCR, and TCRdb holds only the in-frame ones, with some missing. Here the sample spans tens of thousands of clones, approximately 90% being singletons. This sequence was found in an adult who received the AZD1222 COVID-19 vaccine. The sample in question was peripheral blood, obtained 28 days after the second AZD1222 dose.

CDR3 in amino acids: CASSLQGNTEAFF. The CDR3 nucleotides read TGTGCCAGCAGCTTACAGGGGAACACTGAAGCTTTCTTT. The chain is built from TRBV5-4 and TRBJ1-1, with D tentatively TRBD1 (6 bases). This CDR3 is built from 13 residues. V lost 2 bases, J lost 1 base, and 6 bases lay in between. The germline V gene has CDR1 SGHNT and CDR2 YYREEE (reference sequence).